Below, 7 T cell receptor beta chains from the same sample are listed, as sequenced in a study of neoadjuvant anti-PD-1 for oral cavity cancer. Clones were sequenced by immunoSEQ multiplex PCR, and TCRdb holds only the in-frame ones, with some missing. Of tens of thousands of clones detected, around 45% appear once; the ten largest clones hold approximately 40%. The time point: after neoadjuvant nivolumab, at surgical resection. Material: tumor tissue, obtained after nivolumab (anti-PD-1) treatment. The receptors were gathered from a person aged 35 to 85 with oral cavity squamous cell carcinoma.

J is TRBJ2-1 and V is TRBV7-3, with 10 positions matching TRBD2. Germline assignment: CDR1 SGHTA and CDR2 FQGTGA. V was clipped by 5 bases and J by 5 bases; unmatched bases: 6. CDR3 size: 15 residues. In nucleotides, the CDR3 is TGTGCCAGCAGCCGAGGACTAGCGGCTAACAATGAGCAGTTCTTC. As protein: CASSRGLAANNEQFF.

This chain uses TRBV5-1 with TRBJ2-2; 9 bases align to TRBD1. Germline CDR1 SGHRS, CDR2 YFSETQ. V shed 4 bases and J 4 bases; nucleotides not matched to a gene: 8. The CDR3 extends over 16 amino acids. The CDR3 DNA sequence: TGCGCCAGCAGCCCCCTCGGGACAGGGAGCACCGGGGAGCTGTTTTTT. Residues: CASSPLGTGSTGELFF.

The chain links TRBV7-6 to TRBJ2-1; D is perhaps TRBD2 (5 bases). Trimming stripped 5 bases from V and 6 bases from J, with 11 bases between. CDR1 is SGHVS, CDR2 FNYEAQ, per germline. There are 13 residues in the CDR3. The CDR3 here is CASSPSLANEQFF. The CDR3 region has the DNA TGTGCCAGCAGCCCTTCCCTAGCCAATGAGCAGTTCTTC.

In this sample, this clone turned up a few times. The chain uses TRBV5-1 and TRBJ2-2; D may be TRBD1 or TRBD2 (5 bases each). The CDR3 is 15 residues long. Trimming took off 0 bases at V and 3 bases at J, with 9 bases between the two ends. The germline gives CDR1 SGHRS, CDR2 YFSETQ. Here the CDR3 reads CASSLALGDTGELFF. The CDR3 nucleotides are TGCGCCAGCAGCTTGGCCCTGGGGGACACCGGGGAGCTGTTTTTT.

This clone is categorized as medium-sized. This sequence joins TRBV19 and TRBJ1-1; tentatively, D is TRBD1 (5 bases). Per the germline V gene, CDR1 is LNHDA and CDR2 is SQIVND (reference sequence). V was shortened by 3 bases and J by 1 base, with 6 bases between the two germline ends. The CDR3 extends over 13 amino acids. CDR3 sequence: CASSIQGNTEAFF. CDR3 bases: TGTGCCAGTAGTATTCAGGGGAACACTGAAGCTTTCTTT.

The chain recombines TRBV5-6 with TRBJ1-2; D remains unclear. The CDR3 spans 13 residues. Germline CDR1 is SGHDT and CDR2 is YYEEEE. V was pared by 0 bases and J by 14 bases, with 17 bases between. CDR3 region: CASSLVSRAMKTF. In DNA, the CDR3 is TGTGCCAGCAGCTTGGTTAGTCGCGCTATGAAGACCTTC.

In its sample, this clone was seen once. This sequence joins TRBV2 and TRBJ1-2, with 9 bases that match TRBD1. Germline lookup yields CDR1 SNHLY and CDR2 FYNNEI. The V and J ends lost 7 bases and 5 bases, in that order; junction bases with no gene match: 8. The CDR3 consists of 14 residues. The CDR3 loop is CASIFTGGRYGYTF. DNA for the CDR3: TGTGCCAGCATCTTTACAGGGGGCCGGTATGGCTACACCTTC.